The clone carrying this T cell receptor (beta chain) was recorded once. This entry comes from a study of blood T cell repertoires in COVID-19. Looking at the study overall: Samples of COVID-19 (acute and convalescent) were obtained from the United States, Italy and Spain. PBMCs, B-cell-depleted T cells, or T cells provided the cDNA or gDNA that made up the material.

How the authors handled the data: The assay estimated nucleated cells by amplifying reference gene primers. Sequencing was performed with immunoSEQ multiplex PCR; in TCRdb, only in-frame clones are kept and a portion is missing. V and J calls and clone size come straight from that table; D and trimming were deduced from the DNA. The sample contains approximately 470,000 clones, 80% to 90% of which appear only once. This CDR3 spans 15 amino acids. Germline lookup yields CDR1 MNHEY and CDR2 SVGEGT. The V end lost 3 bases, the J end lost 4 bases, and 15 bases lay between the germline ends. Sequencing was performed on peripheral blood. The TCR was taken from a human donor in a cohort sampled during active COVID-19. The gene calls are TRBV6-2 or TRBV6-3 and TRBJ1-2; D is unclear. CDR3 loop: CASSYTPREGYGYTF. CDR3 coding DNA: TGTGCCAGCAGTTATACTCCCCGGGAGGGCTATGGCTACACCTTC.